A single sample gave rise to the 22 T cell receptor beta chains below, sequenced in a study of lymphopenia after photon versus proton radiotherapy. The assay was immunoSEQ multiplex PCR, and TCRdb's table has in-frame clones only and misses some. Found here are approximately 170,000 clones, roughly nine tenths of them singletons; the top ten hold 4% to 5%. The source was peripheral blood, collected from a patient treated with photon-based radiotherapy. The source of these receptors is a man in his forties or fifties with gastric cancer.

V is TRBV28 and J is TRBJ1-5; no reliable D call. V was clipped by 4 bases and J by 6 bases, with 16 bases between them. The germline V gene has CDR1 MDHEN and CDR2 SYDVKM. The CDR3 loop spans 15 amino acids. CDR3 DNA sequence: TGTGCCAGCAGTTATAGCCGACTCGGGAGTCAGCCCCAGCATTTT. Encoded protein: CASSYSRLGSQPQHF.

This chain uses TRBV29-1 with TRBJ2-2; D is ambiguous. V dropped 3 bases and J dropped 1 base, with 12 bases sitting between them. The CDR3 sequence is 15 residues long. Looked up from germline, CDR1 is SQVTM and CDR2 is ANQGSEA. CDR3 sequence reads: CSVESAGLNTGELFF. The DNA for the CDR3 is TGCAGCGTTGAGTCGGCCGGATTGAACACCGGGGAGCTGTTTTTT.

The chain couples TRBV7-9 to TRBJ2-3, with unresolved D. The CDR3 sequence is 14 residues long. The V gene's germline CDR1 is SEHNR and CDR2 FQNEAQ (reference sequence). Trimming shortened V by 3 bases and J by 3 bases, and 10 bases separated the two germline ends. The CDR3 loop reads CASSLMLGTDTQYF. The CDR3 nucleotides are TGTGCCAGCAGCTTGATGTTAGGGACAGATACGCAGTATTTT. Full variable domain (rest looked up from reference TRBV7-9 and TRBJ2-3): DTGVSQNPRHKITKRGQNVTFRCDPISEHNRLYWYRQTLGQGPEFLTYFQNEAQLEKSRLLSDRFSAERPKGSFSTLEIQRTEQGDSAMYLCASSLMLGTDTQYFGPGTRLTVL.

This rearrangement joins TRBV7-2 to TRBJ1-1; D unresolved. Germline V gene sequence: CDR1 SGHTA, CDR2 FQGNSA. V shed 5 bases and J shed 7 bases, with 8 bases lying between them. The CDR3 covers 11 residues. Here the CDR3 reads CASSPTLEAFF. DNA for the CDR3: TGTGCCAGCAGCCCCACCCTTGAAGCTTTCTTT. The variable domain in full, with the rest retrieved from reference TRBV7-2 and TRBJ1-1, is GAGVSQSPSNKVTEKGKDVELRCDPISGHTALYWYRQSLGQGLEFLIYFQGNSAPDKSGLPSDRFSAERTGGSVSTLTIQRTQQEDSAVYLCASSPTLEAFFGQGTRLTVV.

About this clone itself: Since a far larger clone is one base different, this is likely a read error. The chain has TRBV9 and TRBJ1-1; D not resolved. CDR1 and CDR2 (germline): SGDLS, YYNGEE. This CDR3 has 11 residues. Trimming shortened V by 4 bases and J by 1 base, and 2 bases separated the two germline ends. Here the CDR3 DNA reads TGTGCCAGCAGCCCGAACACTGAAGCTTTCTTT. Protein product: CASSPNTEAFF.

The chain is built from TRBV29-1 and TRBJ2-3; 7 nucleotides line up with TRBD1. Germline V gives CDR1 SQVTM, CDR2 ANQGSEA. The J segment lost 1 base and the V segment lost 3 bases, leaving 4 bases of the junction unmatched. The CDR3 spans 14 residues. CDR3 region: CSVDKGQGTDTQYF. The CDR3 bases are TGCAGCGTTGACAAAGGACAGGGCACAGATACGCAGTATTTT.

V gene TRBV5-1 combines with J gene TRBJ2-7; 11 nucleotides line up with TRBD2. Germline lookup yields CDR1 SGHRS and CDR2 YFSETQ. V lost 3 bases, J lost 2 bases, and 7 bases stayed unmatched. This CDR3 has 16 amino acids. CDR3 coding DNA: TGCGCCAGCAGCTATGGGACTAGCGGAGAGACCTACGAGCAGTACTTC. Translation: CASSYGTSGETYEQYF.

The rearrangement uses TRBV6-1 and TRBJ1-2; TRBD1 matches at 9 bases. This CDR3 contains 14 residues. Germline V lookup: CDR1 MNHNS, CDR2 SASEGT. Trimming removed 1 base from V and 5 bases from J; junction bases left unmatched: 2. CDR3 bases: TGTGCCAGCAGTGAAGGGACAGGGGAATATGGCTACACCTTC. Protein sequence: CASSEGTGEYGYTF.

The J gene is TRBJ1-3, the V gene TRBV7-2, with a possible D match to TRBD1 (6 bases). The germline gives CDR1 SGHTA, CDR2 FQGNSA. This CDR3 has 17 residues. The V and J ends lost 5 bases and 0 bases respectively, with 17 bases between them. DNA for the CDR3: TGTGCCAGCAGCCCACGGACAGAGACCTACTCTGGAAACACCATATATTTT. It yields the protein CASSPRTETYSGNTIYF. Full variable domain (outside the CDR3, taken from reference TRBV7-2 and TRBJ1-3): GAGVSQSPSNKVTEKGKDVELRCDPISGHTALYWYRQSLGQGLEFLIYFQGNSAPDKSGLPSDRFSAERTGGSVSTLTIQRTQQEDSAVYLCASSPRTETYSGNTIYFGEGSWLTVV.

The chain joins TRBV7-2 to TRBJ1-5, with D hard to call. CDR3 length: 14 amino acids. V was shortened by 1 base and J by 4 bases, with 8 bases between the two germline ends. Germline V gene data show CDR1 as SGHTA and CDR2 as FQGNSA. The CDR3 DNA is TGTGCCAGCAGCTTAGGGGCGGCTAATCAGCCCCAGCATTTT. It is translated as CASSLGAANQPQHF.

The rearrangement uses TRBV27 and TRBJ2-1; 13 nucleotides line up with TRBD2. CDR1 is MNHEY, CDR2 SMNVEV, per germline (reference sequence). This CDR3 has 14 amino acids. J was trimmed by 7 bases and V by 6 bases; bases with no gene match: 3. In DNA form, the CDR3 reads TGTGCCAGCAGAGGACTAGCGGGGGTGAATGAGCAGTTCTTC. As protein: CASRGLAGVNEQFF.

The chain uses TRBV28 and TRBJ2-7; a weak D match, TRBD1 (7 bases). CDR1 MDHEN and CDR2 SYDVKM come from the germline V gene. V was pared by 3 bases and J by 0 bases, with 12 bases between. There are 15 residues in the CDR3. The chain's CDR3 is CASSLAGQFSYEQYF. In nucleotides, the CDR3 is TGTGCCAGCAGTTTGGCGGGACAGTTCTCCTACGAGCAGTACTTC.

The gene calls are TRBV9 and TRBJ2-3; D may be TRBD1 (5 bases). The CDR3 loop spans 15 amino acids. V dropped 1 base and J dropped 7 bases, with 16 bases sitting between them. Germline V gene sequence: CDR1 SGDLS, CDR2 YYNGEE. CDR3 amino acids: CASSVIPDGAHTQYF. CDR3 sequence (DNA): TGTGCCAGCAGCGTAATCCCTGATGGGGCGCATACGCAGTATTTT.

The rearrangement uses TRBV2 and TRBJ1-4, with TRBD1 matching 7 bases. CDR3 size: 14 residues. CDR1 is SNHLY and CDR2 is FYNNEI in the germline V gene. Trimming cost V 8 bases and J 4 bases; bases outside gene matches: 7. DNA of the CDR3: TGTGCCAGCTCCCGGACAGGATATAATGAAAAACTGTTTTTT. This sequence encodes CASSRTGYNEKLFF. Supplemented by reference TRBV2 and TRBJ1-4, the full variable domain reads EPEVTQTPSHQVTQMGQEVILRCVPISNHLYFYWYRQILGQKVEFLVSFYNNEISEKSEIFDDQFSVERPDGSNFTLKIRSTKLEDSAMYFCASSRTGYNEKLFFGSGTQLSVL.

CDR3 bases: TGTGCCAGCAGTGGAAGCGGGAGACGCAATGAGCAGTTCTTC. This sequence encodes CASSGSGRRNEQFF. This rearrangement joins TRBV25-1 to TRBJ2-1; 8 nucleotides match TRBD2. Germline trimming cut 4 bases from V and 6 bases from J; bases unmatched to any gene: 5. The V gene's germline CDR1 is MGHDK and CDR2 SYGVNS. The CDR3 sequence is 14 residues long. Drawing the rest from reference TRBV25-1 and TRBJ2-1, the complete variable domain is EADIYQTPRYLVIGTGKKITLECSQTMGHDKMYWYQQDPGMELHLIHYSYGVNSTEKGDLSSESTVSRIRTEHFPLTLESARPSHTSQYLCASSGSGRRNEQFFGPGTRLTVL.

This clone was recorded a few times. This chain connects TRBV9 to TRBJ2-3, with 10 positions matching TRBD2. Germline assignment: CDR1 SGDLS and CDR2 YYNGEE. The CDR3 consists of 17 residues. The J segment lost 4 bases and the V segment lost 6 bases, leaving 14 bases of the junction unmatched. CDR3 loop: CASTNKRGLAKPDTQYF. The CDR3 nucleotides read TGTGCCAGCACTAACAAGAGGGGACTAGCGAAACCAGATACGCAGTATTTT.

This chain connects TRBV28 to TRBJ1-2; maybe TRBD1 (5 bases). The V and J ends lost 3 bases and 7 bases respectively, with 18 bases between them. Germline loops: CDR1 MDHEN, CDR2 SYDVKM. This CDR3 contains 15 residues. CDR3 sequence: CASSFSGTADFGYTF. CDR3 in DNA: TGTGCCAGCAGTTTTTCCGGGACGGCGGATTTTGGCTACACCTTC.

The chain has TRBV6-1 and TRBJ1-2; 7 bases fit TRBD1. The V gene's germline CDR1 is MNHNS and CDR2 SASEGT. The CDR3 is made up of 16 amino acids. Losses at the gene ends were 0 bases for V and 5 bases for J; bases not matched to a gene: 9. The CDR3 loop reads CASSEAGGQTRYGYTF. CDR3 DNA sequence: TGTGCCAGCAGTGAAGCGGGGGGACAGACTAGATATGGCTACACCTTC.

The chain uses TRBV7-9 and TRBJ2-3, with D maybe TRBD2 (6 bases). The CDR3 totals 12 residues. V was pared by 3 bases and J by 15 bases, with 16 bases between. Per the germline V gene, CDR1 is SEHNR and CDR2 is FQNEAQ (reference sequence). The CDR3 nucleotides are TGTGCCAGCAGCTTGGCCGGGACTGGGCACTATTTT. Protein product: CASSLAGTGHYF.

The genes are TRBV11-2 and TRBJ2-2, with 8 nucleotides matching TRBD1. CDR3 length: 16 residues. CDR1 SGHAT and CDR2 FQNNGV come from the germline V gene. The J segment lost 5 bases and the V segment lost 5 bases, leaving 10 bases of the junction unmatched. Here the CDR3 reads CASSRPPGGRTGELFF. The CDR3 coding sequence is TGTGCCAGCAGCCGACCCCCAGGGGGCCGTACCGGGGAGCTGTTTTTT.

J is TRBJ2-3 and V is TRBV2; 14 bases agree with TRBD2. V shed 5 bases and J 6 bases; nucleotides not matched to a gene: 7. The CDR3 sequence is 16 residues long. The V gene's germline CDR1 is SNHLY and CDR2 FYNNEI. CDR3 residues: CASSSGTSGRKDTQYF. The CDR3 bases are TGTGCCAGCAGTTCCGGGACTAGCGGGAGAAAGGATACGCAGTATTTT.

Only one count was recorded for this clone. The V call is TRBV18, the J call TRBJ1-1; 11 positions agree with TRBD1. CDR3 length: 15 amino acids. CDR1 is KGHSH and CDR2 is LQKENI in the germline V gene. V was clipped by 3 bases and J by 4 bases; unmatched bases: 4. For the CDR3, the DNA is TGTGCCAGCTCACCCGGGACAGGGGGGATCACTGAAGCTTTCTTT. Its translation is CASSPGTGGITEAFF.